The 27 T cell receptor beta chains in this list originate from one sample, sequenced in a study of shared T cell receptors in the human thymus. The data were produced by immunoSEQ multiplex PCR, yet TCRdb's version contains in-frame clones alone and is incomplete. The data hold almost 550,000 clones, with more than 75% observed a single time. A further study also used this sample, focusing on human thymus T cells.

Specimen: thymocytes. Receptors were obtained from a boy younger than two with a congenital heart defect.

The chain has TRBV5-4 and TRBJ2-1, with TRBD2 matching 11 bases. Germline V lookup: CDR1 SGHNT, CDR2 YYREEE (reference sequence). This CDR3 region has 16 residues. Losses at the gene ends were 3 bases for V and 5 bases for J; bases not matched to a gene: 7. The CDR3 DNA follows: TGTGCCAGCAGCTCCACTAGCGGGAGAAGGCACAATGAGCAGTTCTTC. It specifies CASSSTSGRRHNEQFF.

V and J are TRBV27 and TRBJ2-7; D may be TRBD2 (5 bases). The CDR3 runs to 15 residues. V gave up 0 bases and J gave up 7 bases, with 16 bases separating them. Germline V gene sequence: CDR1 MNHEY, CDR2 SMNVEV (reference sequence). The CDR3 bases are TGTGCCAGCAGTTTATCGCCCCCCCGCCGGGGAGAGCAGTACTTC. It codes for CASSLSPPRRGEQYF.

This clone was detected only a few times. The V and J genes are TRBV28 and TRBJ2-1; D might be TRBD1 (5 bases). V lost 3 bases, J lost 5 bases, and 11 bases lay in between. The germline CDR1 and CDR2 sequences are MDHEN and SYDVKM. This CDR3 is built from 14 residues. CDR3 DNA sequence: TGTGCCAGCAGTTTGGGGCGACTTGACAATGAGCAGTTCTTC. Its protein product is CASSLGRLDNEQFF.

The chain is built from TRBV27 and TRBJ2-1, with a weak D call TRBD2 (5 bases). V lost 3 bases, J lost 3 bases, and 18 bases lay in between. Germline assignment: CDR1 MNHEY and CDR2 SMNVEV (reference sequence). This CDR3 comprises 17 residues. DNA of the CDR3: TGTGCCAGCAGTTTTAATATAGCGCCTCCTTACTACAATGAGCAGTTCTTC. Protein sequence: CASSFNIAPPYYNEQFF.

The J gene is TRBJ2-7, the V gene TRBV11-2, with D hard to call. Trimming removed 0 bases from V and 0 bases from J, with 9 bases in between. This CDR3 is built from 15 residues. Germline CDR1 and CDR2: SGHAT and FQNNGV. CDR3 loop: CASSLDSAFSYEQYF. CDR3 nucleotides: TGTGCCAGCAGCTTAGATTCAGCGTTCTCCTACGAGCAGTACTTC.

This clone was seen only a few times. The rearrangement links TRBV19 to TRBJ2-7, with TRBD2 identical over 8 bases. CDR1 is LNHDA, CDR2 SQIVND, per germline (reference sequence). V shed 3 bases, J shed 7 bases, and the junction held 8 bases outside the gene matches. The CDR3 loop spans 14 amino acids. The CDR3 DNA is TGTGCCAGTAGTATGGCCAGCGGGAGAGGGGAGCAGTACTTC. It yields the protein CASSMASGRGEQYF.

This clone was detected only a few times. CDR3 region: CASSSGDRALSGNTIYF. CDR3 DNA: TGTGCCAGCAGCTCGGGGGACAGGGCCCTCTCTGGAAACACCATATATTTT. The chain recombines TRBV7-2 with TRBJ1-3; 9 nucleotides align to TRBD1. Germline V gives CDR1 SGHTA, CDR2 FQGNSA. Losses at the gene ends were 4 bases for V and 0 bases for J; bases not matched to a gene: 7. This CDR3 spans 17 amino acids. Complete variable domain (other parts from reference TRBV7-2 and TRBJ1-3): GAGVSQSPSNKVTEKGKDVELRCDPISGHTALYWYRQSLGQGLEFLIYFQGNSAPDKSGLPSDRFSAERTGGSVSTLTIQRTQQEDSAVYLCASSSGDRALSGNTIYFGEGSWLTVV.

The V call is TRBV6-1, the J call TRBJ2-1, with TRBD2 matching 9 bases. This CDR3 comprises 14 residues. V was clipped by 1 base and J by 8 bases; unmatched bases: 3. Germline CDR1 is MNHNS and CDR2 is SASEGT. The CDR3 here is CASSEGRGRDEQFF. The CDR3 nucleotides read TGTGCCAGCAGTGAAGGGCGCGGGAGGGATGAGCAGTTCTTC.

J is TRBJ2-7 and V is TRBV7-2, with 14 bases matching TRBD2. The CDR3 runs to 18 residues. The germline CDR1 and CDR2 sequences are SGHTA and FQGNSA. Trimming removed 5 bases from V and 4 bases from J; junction bases left unmatched: 13. DNA for the CDR3: TGTGCCAGCAGCCGCGCACCGGGACTAGCGGGAGAAGGGTACGAGCAGTACTTC. It encodes CASSRAPGLAGEGYEQYF.

V is TRBV4-3 and J is TRBJ2-5, with TRBD2 matching over 12 bases. Unmatched junction bases numbered 3, after V lost 2 bases and J lost 2 bases. Looked up from germline, CDR1 is LGHNA and CDR2 is YSLEER. This CDR3 region has 16 residues. The CDR3 nucleotides read TGCGCCAGCAGCCAACTAGCGGGAGGGGGACAAGAGACCCAGTACTTC. This gives the protein CASSQLAGGGQETQYF.

The chain employs TRBV10-2 and TRBJ1-5; 7 bases map to TRBD1. Trimming took 2 bases from V and 5 from J; bases not matched to a gene: 12. Germline-derived CDR1 and CDR2 are WSHSY and SAAADI. The CDR3 runs 17 residues. As DNA, the CDR3 is TGCGCCAGCAGTGAGCTTTCAAGGGGGCCCTTGGATCAGCCCCAGCATTTT. Translated, it gives CASSELSRGPLDQPQHF.

The genes are TRBV4-3 and TRBJ1-2; D is perhaps TRBD1 (6 bases). The CDR3 is 15 amino acids. Germline CDR1 and CDR2: LGHNA and YSLEER. The V gene lost 2 bases and the J gene lost 7 bases, with 17 bases spanning the gap. The CDR3 DNA reads TGCGCCAGCAGCCAACCAGGACAGCTCGCGCGTGGCTACACCTTC. It codes for CASSQPGQLARGYTF.

This clone was detected a few times. The rearrangement uses TRBV5-6 and TRBJ1-3, with TRBD1 matching 9 bases. Germline-derived CDR1 and CDR2 are SGHDT and YYEEEE. The V gene end was trimmed by 0 bases and the J gene end by 9 bases; junction bases not matched to a gene: 10. This CDR3 contains 16 residues. Written as DNA, the CDR3 is TGTGCCAGCAGCTTGGTCGGGACAGGGACCCTAAGCACCATATATTTT. This gives the protein CASSLVGTGTLSTIYF.

V and J are TRBV14 and TRBJ1-2; TRBD1 matches 7 bases. The V gene's germline CDR1 is SGHDN and CDR2 FVKESK. V gave up 0 bases and J gave up 5 bases; unmatched junction bases: 9. This CDR3 has 16 amino acids. The CDR3 DNA sequence: TGTGCCAGCAGCCAAGAAGGGGTGACAGGGCCTTATGGCTACACCTTC. Residues: CASSQEGVTGPYGYTF.

The chain couples TRBV21-1 to TRBJ2-7; the DNA was not used to check the table's D call, TRBD1. TRBV21-1 is listed as a pseudogene. The length of the CDR3 is 14 residues. The CDR3 sequence: CASSTHRGPYEQYF. DNA for the CDR3: TGTGCCAGCAGCACCCACAGGGGCCCCTACGAGCAGTACTTC.

V is TRBV11-1 and J is TRBJ1-1, with unresolved D. Germline V gene lookup returns CDR1 SGHAT and CDR2 FQDESV (reference sequence). This CDR3 is 14 amino acids long. V lost 1 base and J 1 base, leaving 7 bases between the germline ends. CDR3 loop: CASSLENTNTEAFF. CDR3 DNA: TGTGCCAGCAGCTTAGAAAACACGAACACTGAAGCTTTCTTT.

The V and J genes are TRBV15 and TRBJ2-3; unclear D gene. CDR1 is LNHNV, CDR2 YYDKDF, per germline (reference sequence). Trimming shortened V by 3 bases and J by 3 bases, and 4 bases separated the two germline ends. There are 12 residues in the CDR3. The CDR3 protein is CATSSRTDTQYF. CDR3 DNA sequence: TGTGCCACCAGCAGCCGGACAGATACGCAGTATTTT.

This sequence joins TRBV7-2 and TRBJ2-7; D might be TRBD2 (5 bases). Per germline, CDR1 SGHTA and CDR2 FQGNSA. The CDR3 spans 13 residues. V dropped 3 bases and J dropped 9 bases, with 15 bases sitting between them. The CDR3 spells CASSLGDGSVQYF. The CDR3 DNA is TGTGCCAGCAGCTTGGGAGACGGCTCGGTGCAGTACTTC.

The genes are TRBV12-5 and TRBJ2-7; 12 nucleotides line up with TRBD1. CDR1 and CDR2 from the germline V gene are LGHNT and FRNRAP. The CDR3 is 15 amino acids. The V segment lost 6 bases and the J segment 5 bases; nucleotides outside the gene matches: 8. CDR3 nucleotides: TGTGCTAGTGGAAAGGGGGGACAGGGGGCCAACGAGCAGTACTTC. Its translation: CASGKGGQGANEQYF. Filled out from reference TRBV12-5 and TRBJ2-7, the complete variable domain reads DARVTQTPRHKVTEMGQEVTMRCQPILGHNTVFWYRQTMMQGLELLAYFRNRAPLDDSGMPKDRFSAEMPDATLATLKIQPSEPRDSAVYFCASGKGGQGANEQYFGPGTRLTVT.

This clone was counted a few times. The chain couples TRBV6-6 to TRBJ1-3; no firm D call. CDR1 and CDR2 (germline): MNHNY, SVGAGI (reference sequence). The CDR3 consists of 14 residues. V was clipped by 8 bases and J by 4 bases, with 15 bases between them. The chain's CDR3 is CASGRLREGNTIYF. In nucleotides, the CDR3 is TGTGCCAGCGGACGGTTGAGGGAAGGAAACACCATATATTTT.

The genes are TRBV27 and TRBJ2-1, with D unclear. This CDR3 is 13 amino acids long. V gave up 2 bases and J gave up 5 bases, with 7 bases separating them. The V gene's germline CDR1 is MNHEY and CDR2 SMNVEV (reference sequence). CDR3 amino acids: CASSLTENNEQFF. For the CDR3, the DNA is TGTGCCAGCAGTTTAACAGAGAACAATGAGCAGTTCTTC.

In its sample, this clone was seen once. The CDR3 sequence is CASSPRGKGALGYTF. The DNA of the CDR3 is TGTGCCAGCAGCCCCCGGGGGAAGGGGGCGCTTGGCTACACCTTC. V and J are TRBV7-2 and TRBJ1-2; 7 bases are shared with TRBD1. The germline CDR1 and CDR2 sequences are SGHTA and FQGNSA. This CDR3 region has 15 residues. V was clipped by 5 bases and J by 7 bases; unmatched bases: 13.

The chain couples TRBV2 to TRBJ2-2; D remains unclear. This CDR3 is built from 15 residues. V was trimmed by 3 bases and J by 7 bases, leaving 15 bases between them. In germline, CDR1 is SNHLY, CDR2 FYNNEI. CDR3 bases: TGTGCCAGCAGTGAGCCTCTGCCGCTGAGCGGGGAGCTGTTTTTT. This encodes CASSEPLPLSGELFF.

V and J are TRBV30 and TRBJ2-5, with 8 bases that match TRBD2. The germline CDR1 and CDR2 sequences are GTSNPN and SVGIG (reference sequence). The CDR3 loop spans 14 amino acids. The ends lost 3 bases at V and 2 bases at J; junction bases unmatched: 5. The CDR3 DNA is TGTGCCTGGAGATTAGTAGCGGGACAAGAGACCCAGTACTTC. It encodes CAWRLVAGQETQYF.

J is TRBJ2-5 and V is TRBV4-2, with D possibly being TRBD2 (6 bases). The CDR3 sequence is 17 residues long. In germline, CDR1 is LGHNA, CDR2 YNFKEQ. V shed 1 base and J shed 7 bases, with 22 bases lying between them. The CDR3 region is CASSQALEGPQGRTQYF. The CDR3 region has the DNA TGTGCCAGCAGCCAAGCTCTGGAGGGGCCCCAAGGTCGGACCCAGTACTTC.

The V gene is TRBV7-9, the J gene TRBJ2-7, with no clear D. The V end was cut by 3 bases, the J end by 4 bases, with 16 bases between. The CDR3 runs to 15 residues. From germline, CDR1 is SEHNR and CDR2 FQNEAQ (reference sequence). This CDR3 reads CASSFFETNPYEQYF. As DNA, the CDR3 is TGTGCCAGCAGCTTCTTTGAGACAAATCCTTACGAGCAGTACTTC.

The table lists this clone with a few counts. The chain is built from TRBV7-8 and TRBJ2-5; weak D call: TRBD2 (6 bases). V was cut by 7 bases and J by 4 bases, with 22 bases left in between. CDR1 is SGHVS and CDR2 is FQNEAQ in the germline V gene. The CDR3 consists of 16 residues. Here the CDR3 DNA reads TGTGCCAGCACCTGCGGCGGGGCAGTTTGCTCAGAGACCCAGTACTTC. This translates into CASTCGGAVCSETQYF.